Included here is one T cell receptor (beta chain) sequence, with context. Its antigen is as yet unknown. Germline V lookup: CDR1 SEHNR, CDR2 FQNEAQ (reference sequence). Trimming took off 1 base at V and 0 bases at J, with 12 bases between the two ends. The CDR3 sequence is 16 residues long. This sample stems from a study of cytomegalovirus exposure and HLA in healthy donors. Study-level points and caveats: The study found most TCR sequences rare, yet found some public TCRs in many donors. Association with HLA alleles at 0.05 false discovery rate was found for 17,000 or so TCR beta sequences in a later analysis. The authors later found most CMV-associated TCR beta chains appeared HLA-restricted.

The PCR employed 60 Vbeta primers together with 13 Jbeta primers. In the original processing: Later, an analysis found approximately 80 million unique TCR beta chains, and around 12 million of these were shared. This table comes from immunoSEQ multiplex PCR, and its TCRdb copy is limited to in-frame clones, with some not included. From that table come the V and J calls and clone size; the DNA was used to work out D and trimming. Found here are some 140,000 clones; the top ten clones hold under 2%. This sequence joins TRBV7-9 and TRBJ1-1, with no clear D. The sample consisted of PBMCs. The receptor comes from a woman between 40 and 50 years old in good health and CMV-seronegative. CDR3 in amino acids: CASSLGGSGMNTEAFF. The DNA for the CDR3 is TGTGCCAGCAGCTTAGGAGGGAGTGGAATGAACACTGAAGCTTTCTTT.